These T cell receptor beta chains were read from a single sample in a study of blood T cell repertoires in COVID-19. The protocol was immunoSEQ multiplex PCR, while the TCRdb copy is restricted to in-frame clones and leaves out a portion. The sample holds a few hundred thousand clones, about 87% seen once. Material for sequencing was PBMCs or T cells enriched from blood (not recorded which). Every receptor here comes from a man in his forties in a cohort exposed to, infected with or recovered from COVID-19 (not recorded which). Each CDR3 is given with its conserved first and last residue. A D gene is named only where the DNA matches it firmly. Clone size appears in some rows only: once, few, many, or a class for an expanded clone.

15	NA	TRBV4-1	many	TRBJ1-5	CASSQQDNSNQPQHF	TGCGCCAGCAGCCAGCAGGATAATAGCAATCAGCCCCAGCATTTT
14	TRBD2	TRBV3-1/TRBV3-2	NA	TRBJ2-5	CASSPSGIQETQYF	TGTGCCAGCAGCCCTAGCGGGATACAAGAGACCCAGTACTTC
13	TRBD2	TRBV7-8	NA	TRBJ2-5	CASSFRGRETQYF	TGTGCCAGCAGCTTCCGCGGGAGGGAGACCCAGTACTTC
13	TRBD1	TRBV5-1	NA	TRBJ1-2	CASRETGGNGYTF	TGCGCCAGCAGGGAGACAGGGGGCAACGGCTACACCTTC
13	TRBD1	TRBV28	once	TRBJ2-1	CASSNRGQGEQFF	TGTGCCAGCAGTAACAGGGGGCAGGGTGAGCAGTTCTTC
14	TRBD1	TRBV29-1	NA	TRBJ2-7	CSVRPGQGSYEQYF	TGCAGCGTCCGCCCGGGACAGGGGTCCTACGAGCAGTACTTC
14	NA	TRBV18	NA	TRBJ1-1	CASSPPQGNTEAFF	TGTGCCAGCTCACCGCCGCAGGGGAACACTGAAGCTTTCTTT
17	TRBD1	TRBV5-1	NA	TRBJ1-1	CASSSGTGGLMNTEAFF	TGCGCCAGCAGCTCCGGGACAGGGGGCCTCATGAACACTGAAGCTTTCTTT
13	TRBD1	TRBV2	NA	TRBJ1-2	CASRTTGRAGYTF	TGTGCCAGCAGAACGACAGGGCGGGCTGGCTACACCTTC
14	NA	TRBV3-1/TRBV3-2	NA	TRBJ1-2	CASSQAVRGMRYTF	TGTGCCAGCAGCCAAGCAGTAAGGGGGATGCGCTACACCTTC
16	NA	TRBV15	NA	TRBJ1-4	CATSRSTGGLGEKLFF	TGTGCCACCAGCAGGTCCACAGGCGGTTTAGGGGAAAAACTGTTTTTT
12	NA	TRBV29-1	NA	TRBJ1-1	CSVSTVGTEAFF	TGCAGCGTCTCGACAGTCGGCACTGAAGCTTTCTTT
13	TRBD1	TRBV28	NA	TRBJ1-4	CASSTTLTGRLFF	TGTGCCAGCAGCACCACTTTGACAGGGAGACTGTTTTTT
16	TRBD2	TRBV7-3	medium-sized	TRBJ2-2	CASSSLAGGQIGELFF	TGTGCCAGCAGCTCCTTAGCGGGAGGGCAGATCGGGGAGCTGTTTTTT
12	NA	TRBV19	NA	TRBJ2-7	CASRDRSWGQYF	TGTGCCAGCCGGGATCGAAGCTGGGGGCAGTACTTC
17	NA	TRBV27	NA	TRBJ2-6	CASSVVGADSGANVLTF	TGTGCCAGCAGCGTTGTAGGGGCCGACTCTGGGGCCAACGTCCTGACTTTC
14	NA	TRBV10-2	NA	TRBJ1-2	CASSVPVPGHLLSF	TGCGCCAGCAGTGTCCCCGTACCGGGACACTTGTTGAGCTTC
14	NA	TRBV6-5	NA	TRBJ1-5	CASSYSGGDQPQHF	TGTGCCAGCAGTTACTCAGGGGGGGATCAGCCCCAGCATTTT
14	NA	TRBV11-3	NA	TRBJ1-1	CASSLDGTNTEAFF	TGTGCCAGCAGCTTAGACGGTACGAACACTGAAGCTTTCTTT
12	NA	TRBV12-3/TRBV12-4	NA	TRBJ2-7	CASSFTSLEQYF	TGTGCCAGCAGCTTTACTAGCCTTGAGCAGTACTTC
14	NA	TRBV7-6	once	TRBJ1-1	CASKKTEPSTEAFF	TGTGCCAGCAAAAAGACAGAACCAAGCACTGAAGCTTTCTTT
14	NA	TRBV3-1/TRBV3-2	NA	TRBJ2-7	CASSQPGGSYEQYF	TGTGCCAGCAGCCAACCCGGAGGATCCTACGAGCAGTACTTC
14	NA	TRBV5-4	NA	TRBJ2-7	CASSFNPGAYEQYF	TGTGCCAGCAGCTTCAACCCAGGGGCCTACGAGCAGTACTTC
14	TRBD1	TRBV7-9	once	TRBJ1-2	CASSTGGAIYGYTF	TGTGCCAGCAGTACAGGGGGCGCGATTTATGGCTACACCTTC
16	TRBD1	TRBV10-3	NA	TRBJ1-5	CAISRGQGEGNQPQHF	TGTGCCATCAGCCGGGGACAGGGGGAGGGCAATCAGCCCCAGCATTTT
13	NA	TRBV28	NA	TRBJ1-5	CASSLSPNQPQHF	TGTGCCAGCAGTTTATCCCCGAATCAGCCCCAGCATTTT
12	NA	TRBV2	NA	TRBJ1-5	CASRGSNQPQHF	TGTGCCAGTCGGGGAAGCAATCAGCCCCAGCATTTT
15	NA	TRBV5-1	many	TRBJ1-3	CASSPETIGGNTIYF	TGCGCCAGCAGCCCTGAAACAATTGGTGGAAACACCATATATTTT
13	NA	TRBV7-9	NA	TRBJ2-7	CASSLSVSYEQYF	TGTGCCAGCAGCTTATCAGTCTCCTACGAGCAGTACTTC
15	NA	TRBV7-3	NA	TRBJ2-7	CASSLQGSSSYEQYF	TGTGCCAGCAGCTTACAGGGGTCGAGCTCCTACGAGCAGTACTTC
13	TRBD1	TRBV20-1	NA	TRBJ2-3	CSASGTGTDTQYF	TGCAGTGCTAGTGGGACAGGTACAGATACGCAGTATTTT
14	TRBD1	TRBV29-1	NA	TRBJ1-2	CSVRLGTGGVGYTF	TGCAGCGTTAGACTAGGGACAGGGGGCGTTGGCTACACCTTC
16	TRBD2	TRBV5-4	NA	TRBJ2-1	CASSPRTSGAYNEQFF	TGTGCCAGCAGCCCGAGGACTAGCGGGGCCTACAATGAGCAGTTCTTC
14	NA	TRBV6-1	NA	TRBJ1-1	CASSEEAGNTEAFF	TGTGCCAGCAGTGAAGAAGCGGGGAACACTGAAGCTTTCTTT
14	TRBD1	TRBV10-3	NA	TRBJ2-7	CAISESGGPYEQYF	TGTGCCATCAGTGAGTCAGGGGGCCCCTACGAGCAGTACTTC
14	NA	TRBV7-9	NA	TRBJ1-1	CASSFSGASTEAFF	TGTGCCAGCAGCTTCTCAGGCGCGAGCACTGAAGCTTTCTTT
14	NA	TRBV6-6	NA	TRBJ1-2	CASSAPGGNYGYTF	TGTGCCAGCAGTGCCCCGGGGGGTAACTATGGCTACACCTTC
18	NA	TRBV5-4	once	TRBJ2-7	CASSSTLISGSRSYEQYF	TGTGCCAGCAGCTCGACCCTAATTTCAGGGTCCCGCTCCTACGAGCAGTACTTC
16	TRBD1	TRBV11-3	NA	TRBJ2-1	CASSGRDRDFYNEQFF	TGTGCCAGCAGCGGCCGGGACAGGGATTTCTACAATGAGCAGTTCTTC
11	NA	TRBV7-9	NA	TRBJ2-1	CASSKTNGLFF	TGTGCCAGCAGCAAGACTAATGGACTTTTCTTC
19	TRBD1	TRBV14	NA	TRBJ2-3	CASSPPASLEGASTDTQYF	TGTGCCAGCAGCCCCCCCGCTAGCTTAGAGGGGGCTAGCACAGATACGCAGTATTTT
11	NA	TRBV27	NA	TRBJ1-1	CASMEATEAFF	TGTGCCAGCATGGAGGCCACTGAAGCTTTCTTT
15	TRBD2	TRBV9	NA	TRBJ2-7	CASSLRLAGDDEQYF	TGTGCCAGCAGCCTCAGACTAGCGGGAGATGACGAGCAGTACTTC
16	TRBD1	TRBV23-1	NA	TRBJ2-5	CASSHKEDRGGETQYF	TGCGCCAGCAGCCACAAGGAGGACAGGGGAGGTGAGACCCAGTACTTC
14	TRBD1	TRBV6-1	NA	TRBJ2-7	CASSDGTGSYEQYF	TGTGCCAGCAGTGACGGGACAGGGTCGTACGAGCAGTACTTC
15	TRBD2	TRBV11-2	NA	TRBJ2-7	CASSLSGRASYEQYF	TGTGCCAGCAGCCTTAGCGGGAGGGCTTCCTACGAGCAGTACTTC
16	NA	TRBV18	NA	TRBJ2-1	CASSQNGGDSYNEQFF	TGTGCCAGCTCCCAGAATGGTGGAGACTCCTACAATGAGCAGTTCTTC
15	TRBD1	TRBV27	NA	TRBJ1-1	CASSSGDRVNTEAFF	TGTGCCAGCAGTTCGGGGGACAGGGTGAACACTGAAGCTTTCTTT
16	TRBD1	TRBV11-3	NA	TRBJ1-6	CASSSFPGQYNSPLHF	TGTGCCAGCAGCTCGTTCCCGGGACAGTATAATTCACCCCTCCACTTT
12	NA	TRBV27	NA	TRBJ1-6	CASSLEGQVLHF	TGTGCCAGCAGTTTAGAGGGTCAAGTGCTCCACTTT
15	TRBD2	TRBV30	NA	TRBJ2-7	CAWSGGLAGAYEQYF	TGTGCCTGGAGTGGGGGACTAGCGGGGGCCTACGAGCAGTACTTC
15	NA	TRBV6-5	few	TRBJ1-3	CASSYSRSSGNTIYF	TGTGCCAGCAGTTACTCGAGGAGCTCTGGAAACACCATATATTTT
14	TRBD1	TRBV27	once	TRBJ1-1	CASRPGQGYTEAFF	TGTGCCAGCAGACCGGGACAGGGGTACACTGAAGCTTTCTTT
13	NA	TRBV5-1	NA	TRBJ2-3	CASSAGSTDTQYF	TGCGCCAGCAGCGCAGGATCCACAGATACGCAGTATTTT
14	TRBD1	TRBV3-1/TRBV3-2	NA	TRBJ1-2	CASRSQGTDNGYTF	TGTGCCAGCCGCTCCCAGGGGACAGATAATGGCTACACCTTC
15	NA	TRBV4-2	once	TRBJ2-7	CASSQEKTGSGEQYF	TGTGCCAGCAGCCAAGAGAAAACGGGGTCGGGGGAGCAGTACTTC
13	NA	TRBV25-1	NA	TRBJ2-5	CASRRAVQETQYF	TGTGCCAGCAGGAGGGCGGTACAAGAGACCCAGTACTTC
14	NA	TRBV11-2	once	TRBJ1-3	CASSPGISGNTIYF	TGTGCCAGCAGCCCGGGAATCTCTGGAAACACCATATATTTT